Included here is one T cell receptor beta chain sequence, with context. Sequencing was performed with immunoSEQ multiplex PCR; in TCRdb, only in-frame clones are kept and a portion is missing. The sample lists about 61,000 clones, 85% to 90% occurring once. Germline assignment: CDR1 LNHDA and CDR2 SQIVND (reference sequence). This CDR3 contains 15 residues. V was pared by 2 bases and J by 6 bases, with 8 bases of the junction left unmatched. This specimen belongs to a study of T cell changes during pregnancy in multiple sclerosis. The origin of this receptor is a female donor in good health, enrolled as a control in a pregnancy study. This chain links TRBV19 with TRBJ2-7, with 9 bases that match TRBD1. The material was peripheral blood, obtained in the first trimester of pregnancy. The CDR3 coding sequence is TGTGCCAGTAGTATAACCACAGGGGGCGCGGGCGAGCAGTACTTC. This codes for CASSITTGGAGEQYF. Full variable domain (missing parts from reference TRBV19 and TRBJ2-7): DGGITQSPKYLFRKEGQNVTLSCEQNLNHDAMYWYRQDPGQGLRLIYYSQIVNDFQKGDIAEGYSVSREKKESFPLTVTSAQKNPTAFYLCASSITTGGAGEQYFGPGTRLTVT.